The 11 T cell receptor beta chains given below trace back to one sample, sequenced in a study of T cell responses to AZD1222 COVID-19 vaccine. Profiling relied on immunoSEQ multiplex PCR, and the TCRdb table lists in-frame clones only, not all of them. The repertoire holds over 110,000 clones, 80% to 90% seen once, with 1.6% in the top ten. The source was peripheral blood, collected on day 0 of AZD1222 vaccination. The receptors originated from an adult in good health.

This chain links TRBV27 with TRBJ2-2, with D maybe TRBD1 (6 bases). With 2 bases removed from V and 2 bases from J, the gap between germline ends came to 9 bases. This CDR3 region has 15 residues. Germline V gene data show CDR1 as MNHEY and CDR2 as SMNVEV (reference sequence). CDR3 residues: CASSLSRGNTGELFF. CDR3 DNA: TGTGCCAGCAGTTTAAGCAGGGGTAACACCGGGGAGCTGTTTTTT.

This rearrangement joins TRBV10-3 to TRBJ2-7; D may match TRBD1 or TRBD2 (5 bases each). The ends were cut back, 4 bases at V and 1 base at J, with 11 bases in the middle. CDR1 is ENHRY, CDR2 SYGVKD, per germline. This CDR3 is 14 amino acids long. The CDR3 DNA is TGTGCCATCAGTGGAGGGACCGGTTCCTACGAGCAGTACTTC. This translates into CAISGGTGSYEQYF.

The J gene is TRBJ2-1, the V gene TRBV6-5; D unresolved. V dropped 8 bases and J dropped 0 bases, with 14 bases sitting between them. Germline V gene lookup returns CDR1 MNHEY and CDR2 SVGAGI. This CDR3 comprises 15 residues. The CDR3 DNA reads TGTGCCAGCGGGTCTCACTACAGCTCCTACAATGAGCAGTTCTTC. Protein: CASGSHYSSYNEQFF.

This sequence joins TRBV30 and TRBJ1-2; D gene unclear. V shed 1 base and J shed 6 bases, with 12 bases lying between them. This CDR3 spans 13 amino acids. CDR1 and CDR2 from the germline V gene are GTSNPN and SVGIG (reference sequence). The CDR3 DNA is TGTGCCTGGAGTGGAGCTGGGAGGGATGGCTACACCTTC. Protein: CAWSGAGRDGYTF.

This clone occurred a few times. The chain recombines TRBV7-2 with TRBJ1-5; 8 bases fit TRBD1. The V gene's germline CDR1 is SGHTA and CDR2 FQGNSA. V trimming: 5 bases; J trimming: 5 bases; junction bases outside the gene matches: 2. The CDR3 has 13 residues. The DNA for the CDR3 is TGTGCCAGCAGCACGGACAGGGATCAGCCCCAGCATTTT. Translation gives CASSTDRDQPQHF.

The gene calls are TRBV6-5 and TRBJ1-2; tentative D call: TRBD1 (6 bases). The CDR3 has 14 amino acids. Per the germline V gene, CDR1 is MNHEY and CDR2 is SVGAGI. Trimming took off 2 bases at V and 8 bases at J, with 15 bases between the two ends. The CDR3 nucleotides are TGTGCCAGCAGTTACAAGGGGGGGGCTGAGGGCTACACCTTC. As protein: CASSYKGGAEGYTF.

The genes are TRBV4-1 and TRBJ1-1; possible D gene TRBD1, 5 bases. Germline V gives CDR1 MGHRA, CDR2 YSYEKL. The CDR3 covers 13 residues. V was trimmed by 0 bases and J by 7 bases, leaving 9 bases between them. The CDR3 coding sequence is TGCGCCAGCAGCCAAGATCGGGACTATGAAGCTTTCTTT. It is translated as CASSQDRDYEAFF.

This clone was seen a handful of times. The CDR3 DNA is TGTGCCAGCAGCCCTGGACAGGGGGGCTCCAATGAGCAGTTCTTC. Its protein is CASSPGQGGSNEQFF. The genes are TRBV11-3 and TRBJ2-1; 10 positions agree with TRBD1. This CDR3 is built from 15 residues. Germline V gene lookup returns CDR1 SGHNT and CDR2 YENEEA. V was pared by 5 bases and J by 6 bases, with 7 bases of the junction left unmatched.

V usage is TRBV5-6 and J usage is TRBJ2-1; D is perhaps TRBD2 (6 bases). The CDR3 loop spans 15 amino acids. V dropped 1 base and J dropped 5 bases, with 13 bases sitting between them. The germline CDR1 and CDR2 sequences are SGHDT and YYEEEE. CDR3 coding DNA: TGTGCCAGCAGCTTGAATCTTTGGGGGGACAATGAGCAGTTCTTC. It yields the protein CASSLNLWGDNEQFF.

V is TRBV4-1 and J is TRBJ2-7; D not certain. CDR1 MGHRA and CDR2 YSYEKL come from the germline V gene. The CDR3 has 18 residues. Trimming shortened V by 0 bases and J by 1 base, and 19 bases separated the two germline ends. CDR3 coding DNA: TGCGCCAGCAGCCAAGATTCCTTTAAAGACCGTGGATCCTACGAGCAGTACTTC. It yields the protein CASSQDSFKDRGSYEQYF.

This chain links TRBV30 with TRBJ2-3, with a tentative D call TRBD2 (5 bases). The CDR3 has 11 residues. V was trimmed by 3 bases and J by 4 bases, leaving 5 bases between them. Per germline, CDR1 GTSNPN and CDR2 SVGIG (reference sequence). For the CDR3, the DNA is TGTGCCTGGAGGAGGGCAGATACGCAGTATTTT. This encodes CAWRRADTQYF.